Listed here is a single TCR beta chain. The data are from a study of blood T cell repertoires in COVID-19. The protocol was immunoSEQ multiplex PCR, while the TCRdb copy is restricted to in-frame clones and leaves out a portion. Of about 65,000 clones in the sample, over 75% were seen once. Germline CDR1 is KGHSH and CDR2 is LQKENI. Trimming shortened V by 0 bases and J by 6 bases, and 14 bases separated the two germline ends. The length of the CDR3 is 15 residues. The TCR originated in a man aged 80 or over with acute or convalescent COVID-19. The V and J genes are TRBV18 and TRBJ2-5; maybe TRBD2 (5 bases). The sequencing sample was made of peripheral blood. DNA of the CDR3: TGTGCCAGCTCACCACCGGAGGTCCAGAGGAAGACCCAGTACTTC. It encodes CASSPPEVQRKTQYF.